Listed below are T cell receptor beta chains from one sample, sequenced in a study of T cell responses to AZD1222 COVID-19 vaccine. Produced via immunoSEQ multiplex PCR; TCRdb's table is partial and in-frame only. The sample lists some 110,000 clones, about 90% occurring once. Sequences were derived from peripheral blood, sampled on day 0 of AZD1222 vaccination. The source of these receptors is an adult in good health. Both conserved end residues are part of each CDR3. Each record gives: D gene, V gene, clone size, J gene, CDR3 DNA, CDR3 protein. A D gene is named only where the DNA matches it firmly. For some rows the clone size is stated as once, few or many, or as a class when expanded; others skip it.

>-|TRBV9|-|TRBJ2-3
TGTGCCAGCAGCGCACCTCTTTCCTTGGATACGCAGTATTTT
CASSAPLSLDTQYF
>-|TRBV6-5|-|TRBJ2-2
TGTGCCAGCGAGGACACCGGGGAGCTGTTTTTT
CASEDTGELFF
>-|TRBV28|-|TRBJ1-2
TGTGCCAGCAGTCTGATCTGGCCGACCTCGGACTATGGCTACACCTTC
CASSLIWPTSDYGYTF
>-|TRBV5-8|-|TRBJ1-4
TGTGCCAGCAGCCGGGGACGGGCAACTAATGAAAAACTGTTTTTT
CASSRGRATNEKLFF
>-|TRBV6-4|few|TRBJ1-1
TGTGCCAGCAGTACCTCAATTAACCCTGGGACTGAAGCTTTCTTT
CASSTSINPGTEAFF
>-|TRBV30|-|TRBJ2-6
TGTGCCTGGAGTCGGCTTAGAGTTACAGGGACTGGGGCCAACGTCCTGACTTTC
CAWSRLRVTGTGANVLTF
>-|TRBV6-5|-|TRBJ1-2
TGTGCCAGCAGTTACGGGGGTCGCAGCGGCTACACCTTC
CASSYGGRSGYTF
>-|TRBV5-4|-|TRBJ2-1
TGTGCCAGCAGCTTGTCACAGTACAATGAGCAGTTCTTC
CASSLSQYNEQFF
>TRBD2|TRBV11-2|-|TRBJ2-1
TGTGCCAGCAGCTTCTCCGGGACTAGCGCCTACAATGAGCAGTTCTTC
CASSFSGTSAYNEQFF
>TRBD2|TRBV10-1|-|TRBJ2-1
TGCGCCAGCACCACTAGCGGGAGCTCCTACAATGAGCAGTTCTTC
CASTTSGSSYNEQFF
>-|TRBV30|-|TRBJ2-7
TGTGCCTGGAGTGAGGGACGGCGCTACGAGCAGTACTTC
CAWSEGRRYEQYF
>-|TRBV24-1|-|TRBJ2-3
TGTGCCACCAGGAGGGGACGGGCAGATACGCAGTATTTT
CATRRGRADTQYF
>-|TRBV19|-|TRBJ1-1
TGTGCCAGTATGGGGGTCGTTGGGGAGTTAGGGACTGAAGCTTTCTTT
CASMGVVGELGTEAFF
>TRBD2|TRBV7-2|-|TRBJ2-7
TGTGCCAGCAGCTCACTAGCGGGGGGTTCCTACGAGCAGTACTTC
CASSSLAGGSYEQYF
>-|TRBV19|-|TRBJ2-2
TGTGCCAGTAGTGGAGGCGGGACAGCCAACACCGGGGAGCTGTTTTTT
CASSGGGTANTGELFF
>TRBD2|TRBV9|-|TRBJ2-3
TGTGCCGGTAGCGGGGGGGACACAGATACGCAGTATTTT
CAGSGGDTDTQYF
>-|TRBV28|-|TRBJ1-4
TGTGCCAGCACCCCGACAGGCTCGAATGAAAAACTGTTTTTT
CASTPTGSNEKLFF
>-|TRBV27|-|TRBJ1-6
TGTGCCAGCATCCCACCCAATTCACCCCTCCACTTT
CASIPPNSPLHF
>-|TRBV29-1|few|TRBJ2-6
TGCAGCGTTGAAAGGGACTCTGGGGCCAACGTCCTGACTTTC
CSVERDSGANVLTF
>-|TRBV28|once|TRBJ1-2
TGTGCCAGTTCCACGGGGGATGGCTACACCTTC
CASSTGDGYTF
>-|TRBV29-1|few|TRBJ2-7
TGCAGCGTTGAAGTAGCGGATTACGAGCAGTACTTC
CSVEVADYEQYF
>TRBD2|TRBV10-3|-|TRBJ2-3
TGTGCCATCAGTGACACTAGCGGGGGTTCCACAGATACGCAGTATTTT
CAISDTSGGSTDTQYF
>TRBD1|TRBV7-9|-|TRBJ2-2
TGTGCCAGCAGGGCCGGGACAGGGGTTGCCGGGGAGCTGTTTTTT
CASRAGTGVAGELFF
>-|TRBV9|-|TRBJ2-1
TGTGCCAGCAGCGTAGTTCCCTCCGGGGACAATGAGCAGTTCTTC
CASSVVPSGDNEQFF
>TRBD2|TRBV18|-|TRBJ2-2
TGTGCCAGCTCACTCCGGACTAGCGGGAGTCATGGGGAGCTGTTTTTT
CASSLRTSGSHGELFF
>-|TRBV28|-|TRBJ2-3
TGTGCCAGCAGTTTAAATACGGGGGGCCGCCGGGATACGCAGTATTTT
CASSLNTGGRRDTQYF
>-|TRBV3-1/TRBV3-2|-|TRBJ1-6
TGTGCCAGCAGCCCGAAGGGGTCCCGTAATTCACCCCTCCACTTT
CASSPKGSRNSPLHF
>-|TRBV28|-|TRBJ2-1
TGTGCCAGCAGTTTAGAGGGGTCCAATGAGCAGTTCTTC
CASSLEGSNEQFF
>-|TRBV28|-|TRBJ1-5
TGTGCCAGCAGTCCTGCAGGGGAGGGTGGCAATCAGCCCCAGCATTTT
CASSPAGEGGNQPQHF